This T cell receptor (beta chain) was profiled in a study of Graves' ophthalmopathy and Graves' hyperthyroidism. Excluded: other autoimmune disease, uncontrolled infection, pregnancy or lactation. A diagnosis was made from clinical symptoms together with serum thyroxine, TRAb, thyroid ultrasound and orbital computed tomography. Amplification of TCR beta CDR3 regions used RNA transcripts. HTBI primers primed a first-round RT-PCR, and a second-round multiplex PCR followed. TCRdb reprocessed the multiplex PCR reads via MiXCR and lists one record per CDR3 protein. This sample has about 160,000 distinct CDR3 sequences; 30% to 45% occur once, and the top ten carry under 6.5%. Study-wide findings and caveats: Most thyroid clonotypes with frequency above 0.001 were detected in blood too.

As concerns this clonotype: Its specificity is not known.

This CDR3 spans 16 amino acids. V was cut by 1 base and J by 5 bases, with 15 bases left in between. Germline V CDR1 and CDR2: LNHDA, SQIVND (reference sequence). This chain links TRBV19 with TRBJ2-4; D perhaps matches TRBD2 (6 bases). The sequenced sample was peripheral blood. This clonotype was sampled from a woman aged 40 to 55 with Graves' ophthalmopathy. The CDR3 loop is CASSIVPGGIQNIQYF. The CDR3 nucleotides are TGTGCCAGTAGTATAGTGCCCGGCGGGATCCAAAACATTCAGTACTTC. Full variable domain (outside the CDR3, taken from reference TRBV19 and TRBJ2-4): DGGITQSPKYLFRKEGQNVTLSCEQNLNHDAMYWYRQDPGQGLRLIYYSQIVNDFQKGDIAEGYSVSREKKESFPLTVTSAQKNPTAFYLCASSIVPGGIQNIQYFGAGTRLSVL.